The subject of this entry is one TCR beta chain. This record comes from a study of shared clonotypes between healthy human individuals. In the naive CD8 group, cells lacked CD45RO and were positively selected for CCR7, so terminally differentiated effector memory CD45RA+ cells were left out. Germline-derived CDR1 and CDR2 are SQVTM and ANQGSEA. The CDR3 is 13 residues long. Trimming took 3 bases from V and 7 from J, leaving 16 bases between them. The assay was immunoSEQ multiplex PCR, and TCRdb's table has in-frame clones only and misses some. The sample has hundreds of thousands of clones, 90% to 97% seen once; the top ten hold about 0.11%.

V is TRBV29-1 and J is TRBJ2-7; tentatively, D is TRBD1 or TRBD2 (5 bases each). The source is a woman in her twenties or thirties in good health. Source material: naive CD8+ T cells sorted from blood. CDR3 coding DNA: TGCAGCGTTGAGGAGGCAGGGACGAGGGAGCAGTACTTC. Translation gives CSVEEAGTREQYF.